This T cell receptor beta chain was sequenced for a study of human T cells and chemical hapten exposure. About the study: Each patient's scalp received weekly diphenylcyclopropenone throughout the roughly 25-week study. Findings and caveats of the study: The formation of large CDR3 similarity clusters by expanded TCRs significantly exceeded that of controls.

One entry per CDR3 protein, called by TCRdb with MiXCR from the RACE reads. The data contain about 54,000 distinct CDR3 sequences, about a tenth of them singletons. The time point: patch test 2, 6 weeks after DPC sensitization. Treatment reported: therapeutic diphenylcyclopropenone sensitization with weekly scalp DPC. This clonotype has at least ten counts. Antigen: not known. CDR1 WNHNN and CDR2 SYGVQD come from the germline V gene (reference sequence). Losses at the gene ends were 4 bases for V and 5 bases for J; bases not matched to a gene: 4. This CDR3 comprises 13 residues. The clonotype originates from a woman in her fifties or sixties with alopecia areata. Some clones in this sample may be carry-over from other donors' samples. The chain has TRBV10-1 and TRBJ2-7, with 8 bases matching TRBD1. Sequenced here: whole blood, sampled in connection with sensitization to the hapten diphenylcyclopropenone (DPC). CDR3 amino acids: CASSGGTGHEQYF. The CDR3 DNA is TGCGCCAGCAGTGGTGGGACAGGTCACGAGCAGTACTTC.